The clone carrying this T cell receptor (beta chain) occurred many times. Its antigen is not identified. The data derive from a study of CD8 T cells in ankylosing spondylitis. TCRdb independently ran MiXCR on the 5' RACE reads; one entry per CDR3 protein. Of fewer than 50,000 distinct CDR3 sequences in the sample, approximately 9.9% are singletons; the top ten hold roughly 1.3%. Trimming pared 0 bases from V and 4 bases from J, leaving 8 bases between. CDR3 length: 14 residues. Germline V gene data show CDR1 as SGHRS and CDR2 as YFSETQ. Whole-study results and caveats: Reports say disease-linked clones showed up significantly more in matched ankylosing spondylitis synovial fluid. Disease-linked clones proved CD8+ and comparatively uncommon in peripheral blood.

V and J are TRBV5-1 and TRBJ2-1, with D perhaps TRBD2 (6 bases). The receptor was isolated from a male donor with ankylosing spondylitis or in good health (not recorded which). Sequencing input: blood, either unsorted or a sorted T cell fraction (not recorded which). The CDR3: CASSLEGLYNEQFF. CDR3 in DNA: TGCGCCAGCAGCTTGGAGGGACTGTACAATGAGCAGTTCTTC.